The next 8 T cell receptor beta chains were all read from a single sample in a study of blood T cells in healthy people across ages. Primers used in a second PCR of about 6 to 11 cycles were a sample-barcoded 5' primer and a J-beta primer mix. TCRdb redid the calling of the 5' RACE reads with MiXCR, one entry per CDR3 protein. This sample yields a few hundred thousand distinct CDR3 sequences, of which roughly 28% are seen a single time; about 18% belongs to the top ten. Sequencing input: blood. These receptors came from a woman in her 70s in good health.

The V gene is TRBV9, the J gene TRBJ1-4, with a tentative D call TRBD1 (5 bases). The CDR3 extends over 16 amino acids. Germline loops: CDR1 SGDLS, CDR2 YYNGEE. The V end was cut by 0 bases, the J end by 10 bases, with 19 bases between. In DNA form, the CDR3 reads TGTGCCAGCAGCGTAGGGGAGGGGAGCCGCCTAGGAAAACTGTTTTTT. This sequence encodes CASSVGEGSRLGKLFF. Full variable domain (missing parts from reference TRBV9 and TRBJ1-4): DSGVTQTPKHLITATGQRVTLRCSPRSGDLSVYWYQQSLDQGLQFLIQYYNGEERAKGNILERFSAQQFPDLHSELNLSSLELGDSALYFCASSVGEGSRLGKLFFGSGTQLSVL.

The CDR3 loop is CSARSDWGGEKLFF. Here the CDR3 DNA reads TGCAGTGCTAGATCGGATTGGGGCGGTGAAAAACTGTTTTTT. This chain uses TRBV20-1 with TRBJ1-4, with D perhaps TRBD1 (5 bases). From germline, CDR1 is DFQATT and CDR2 SNEGSKA (reference sequence). There are 14 residues in the CDR3. V shed 2 bases and J shed 7 bases, with 14 bases lying between them.

This clonotype was counted many times. The rearrangement links TRBV2 to TRBJ1-1, with 9 bases matching TRBD1. V was clipped by 7 bases and J by 1 base; unmatched bases: 7. The CDR3 totals 15 residues. Germline V CDR1 and CDR2: SNHLY, FYNNEI. CDR3 in amino acids: CASTRGQGGNTEAFF. CDR3 coding DNA: TGTGCCAGCACCCGGGGACAGGGAGGGAACACTGAAGCTTTCTTT.

This clonotype was observed many times. V usage is TRBV7-9 and J usage is TRBJ2-5; D remains ambiguous. The CDR3 contains 12 residues. Trimming cost V 5 bases and J 5 bases, with 9 bases left between them. CDR1 is SEHNR and CDR2 is FQNEAQ in the germline V gene (reference sequence). The CDR3 region is CASSRDVETQYF. The CDR3 DNA is TGTGCCAGCAGCCGCGATGTGGAGACCCAGTACTTC.

This clonotype occurred a few times. V and J are TRBV29-1 and TRBJ1-1; 7 bases agree with TRBD1. CDR1 and CDR2 from the germline V gene are SQVTM and ANQGSEA. There are 15 residues in the CDR3. V lost 5 bases and J lost 0; bases outside the gene matches: 9. The CDR3 DNA is TGCAGCGTTCCGACAGGGTTGAGGATGAACACTGAAGCTTTCTTT. Amino acids: CSVPTGLRMNTEAFF.

V usage is TRBV12-3 or TRBV12-4 and J usage is TRBJ2-1; D might be TRBD2 (7 bases). The germline V and J ends were trimmed by 10 bases and 4 bases, with 11 bases remaining between them. The CDR3 runs 12 residues. CDR3 sequence reads: CATGEGYNEQFF. The CDR3 nucleotides are TGTGCCACAGGGGAGGGGTACAATGAGCAGTTCTTC.

This clonotype was counted a few times. The chain links TRBV18 to TRBJ1-1; the D is unclear. In germline, CDR1 is KGHSH, CDR2 LQKENI. Trimming took off 3 bases at V and 5 bases at J, with 10 bases between the two ends. This CDR3 region has 13 residues. CDR3 nucleotide sequence: TGTGCCAGCTCACCGTGGAAGGCGACTGAAGCTTTCTTT. Its protein product is CASSPWKATEAFF.

The CDR3 spells CSASAIAGGYIQYF. In DNA, the CDR3 is TGCAGTGCTAGCGCGATAGCGGGGGGTTACATTCAGTACTTC. The chain is built from TRBV20-1 and TRBJ2-4, with TRBD2 matching 10 bases. This CDR3 has 14 residues. V lost 3 bases to trimming and J lost 8 bases; unmatched junction nucleotides: 7. In germline, CDR1 is DFQATT, CDR2 SNEGSKA (reference sequence).